This passage covers 14 T cell receptor beta chains from one sample sequenced in a study of chemoradiotherapy in HPV16-positive cancers. TCRdb keeps only in-frame clones here, not all; method: immunoSEQ multiplex PCR. This table holds tens of thousands of clones, 93% found once. The sequencing used blood, collected from a patient who underwent chemoradiotherapy. The receptors were sampled from a human donor with HPV-associated anogenital cancer.

This clone was seen a single time. The V gene is TRBV11-2, the J gene TRBJ1-1; D is possibly TRBD1 (5 bases). V was trimmed by 5 bases and J by 5 bases, leaving 15 bases between them. Germline V gene sequence: CDR1 SGHAT, CDR2 FQNNGV. The CDR3 runs to 14 residues. The CDR3 DNA reads TGTGCCAGCAGCCCGAATAGGGGTATGACTGAAGCTTTCTTT. Protein: CASSPNRGMTEAFF.

The chain links TRBV11-2 to TRBJ1-4; 10 nucleotides agree with TRBD1. Trimming took 4 bases from V and 8 from J; bases not matched to a gene: 1. The CDR3 has 13 amino acids. The germline gives CDR1 SGHAT, CDR2 FQNNGV. The chain's CDR3 is CASSWTGGEKLFF. CDR3 bases: TGTGCCAGCAGCTGGACAGGGGGGGAAAAACTGTTTTTT.

V is TRBV7-9 and J is TRBJ2-7, with D possibly being TRBD2 (5 bases). Trimming took 0 bases from V and 3 from J, leaving 12 bases between them. CDR3 length equals 15 residues. Germline V gene lookup returns CDR1 SEHNR and CDR2 FQNEAQ (reference sequence). The CDR3 spells CASSLAASPVYEQYF. The CDR3, as DNA: TGTGCCAGCAGCTTAGCGGCTAGCCCGGTCTACGAGCAGTACTTC.

The chain employs TRBV9 and TRBJ1-1; 8 bases are shared with TRBD1. CDR1 is SGDLS and CDR2 is YYNGEE in the germline V gene. V was pared by 4 bases and J by 1 base, with 9 bases of the junction left unmatched. CDR3 length: 16 residues. This CDR3 reads CASSSQKDRGNTEAFF. The CDR3 coding sequence is TGTGCCAGCAGCTCACAAAAAGACAGGGGGAACACTGAAGCTTTCTTT.

The chain is built from TRBV6-6 and TRBJ2-4; the match to TRBD1 covers 9 bases. The germline gives CDR1 MNHNY, CDR2 SVGAGI (reference sequence). This CDR3 contains 16 residues. The V and J ends lost 6 bases and 9 bases, in that order; junction bases with no gene match: 15. CDR3 DNA: TGTGCCAGCAGAAGCATACCGGGACAGGGTTTGGGCATTCAGTACTTC. Translated, it gives CASRSIPGQGLGIQYF.

A single count supports this clone. The chain recombines TRBV4-1 with TRBJ1-6; D may be TRBD1 (5 bases). CDR1 is MGHRA, CDR2 YSYEKL, per germline. The CDR3 extends over 14 amino acids. The V gene lost 1 base and the J gene lost 14 bases, with 15 bases spanning the gap. The CDR3 sequence is CASSQGPGGRALHF. DNA for the CDR3: TGCGCCAGCAGCCAAGGGCCCGGGGGGAGGGCCCTCCACTTT.

This chain uses TRBV7-9 with TRBJ2-1; 7 positions match TRBD2. V gave up 8 bases and J gave up 7 bases; unmatched junction bases: 14. The CDR3 sequence is 15 residues long. The germline CDR1 and CDR2 sequences are SEHNR and FQNEAQ (reference sequence). DNA for the CDR3: TGTGCCAGCTCAGAGGAGGCGGGAGTGGGGAATGAGCAGTTCTTC. This sequence encodes CASSEEAGVGNEQFF.

In DNA, the CDR3 is TGTGCCAGCAGCTTACGGGGGCGGTCCGGGGAGCTGTTTTTT. This gives the protein CASSLRGRSGELFF. The chain recombines TRBV5-8 with TRBJ2-2, with D perhaps matching TRBD1 or TRBD2 (6 bases each). The CDR3 sequence is 14 residues long. The V end was cut by 2 bases, the J end by 6 bases, with 11 bases between. CDR1 and CDR2 from the germline V gene are SGHTS and YDEGEE.

CDR3 sequence: CASSEDGQDDNEQFF. The CDR3 DNA is TGTGCCAGCAGTGAAGACGGACAGGACGACAATGAGCAGTTCTTC. The chain employs TRBV2 and TRBJ2-1, with 7 positions matching TRBD1. The CDR3 is 15 residues long. With V trimmed by 1 base and J by 5 bases, 5 bases remained unmatched. Germline-derived CDR1 and CDR2 are SNHLY and FYNNEI.

The chain is built from TRBV4-2 and TRBJ2-7, with D possibly matching TRBD2 (6 bases). This CDR3 has 15 amino acids. Germline-derived CDR1 and CDR2 are LGHNA and YNFKEQ. Trimming removed 1 base at V and 5 bases at J, with 15 bases between. The CDR3 sequence: CASSQATGVGNEQYF. DNA of the CDR3: TGTGCCAGCAGCCAAGCTACGGGAGTAGGCAACGAGCAGTACTTC.

This clone was detected once. The CDR3 bases are TGTGCCAGCAGTGAACAAGGGACAGGGAGGTTTTCTGAAGCTTTCTTT. Translated: CASSEQGTGRFSEAFF. The chain uses TRBV2 and TRBJ1-1; TRBD1 matches 9 bases. Germline CDR1 and CDR2: SNHLY and FYNNEI. The CDR3 has 16 residues. V shed 2 bases, J shed 6 bases, and the junction held 10 bases outside the gene matches.

J is TRBJ2-3 and V is TRBV16; no reliable D call. Germline CDR1 reads KGHSY; CDR2 reads FQNENV. V dropped 4 bases and J dropped 4 bases, with 15 bases sitting between them. The CDR3 is 15 amino acids. In DNA form, the CDR3 reads TGTGCCAGCAGCCTTCAAGTGGGATCACCAGATACGCAGTATTTT. It specifies CASSLQVGSPDTQYF.

The chain carries TRBV6-5 and TRBJ2-6; D unresolved. V lost 0 bases, J lost 2 bases, and 8 bases lay in between. The CDR3 sequence is 16 residues long. Germline V gene data show CDR1 as MNHEY and CDR2 as SVGAGI. The DNA of the CDR3 is TGTGCCAGCAGTTACTCGTCTGGGGCTGGGGCCAACGTCCTGACTTTC. The encoded protein is CASSYSSGAGANVLTF.

V gene TRBV28 combines with J gene TRBJ2-7, with TRBD1 matching over 9 bases. Germline CDR1 is MDHEN and CDR2 is SYDVKM. J was trimmed by 5 bases and V by 1 base; bases with no gene match: 6. The CDR3 contains 15 residues. The CDR3 DNA sequence: TGTGCCAGCAGTTTATTGGGGGACAGGGCCAACGAGCAGTACTTC. Amino acids: CASSLLGDRANEQYF.